The entry that follows covers one T cell receptor (beta chain) sequence. Its cognate antigen is unknown. This record comes from a study of T cell responses to AZD1222 COVID-19 vaccine. Across the whole study: Second-dose schedules of about 4 or about 12 weeks were combined.

The CDR3 is 17 residues long. Whole-study findings and limits: Repertoire sampling occurred only after the peak T cell response. Reportedly, nearly half of unique spike TCRs recognized epitopes outside B.1.351/B.1.1.7 mutations.

Sequencing was performed with immunoSEQ multiplex PCR; in TCRdb, only in-frame clones are kept and a portion is missing. The sample lists about 86,000 clones; about nine tenths were seen once. The receptor was isolated from an adult in good health. Material: peripheral blood, obtained on day 0 of AZD1222 vaccination. The chain combines TRBV21-1 with TRBJ2-4. TRBV21-1 is reported as a pseudogene. CDR3 sequence (DNA): TGTGCCAGCAGCCAATCGGGCCAACAGCTAGCCAAAAACATTCAGTACTTC. Its protein product is CASSQSGQQLAKNIQYF.